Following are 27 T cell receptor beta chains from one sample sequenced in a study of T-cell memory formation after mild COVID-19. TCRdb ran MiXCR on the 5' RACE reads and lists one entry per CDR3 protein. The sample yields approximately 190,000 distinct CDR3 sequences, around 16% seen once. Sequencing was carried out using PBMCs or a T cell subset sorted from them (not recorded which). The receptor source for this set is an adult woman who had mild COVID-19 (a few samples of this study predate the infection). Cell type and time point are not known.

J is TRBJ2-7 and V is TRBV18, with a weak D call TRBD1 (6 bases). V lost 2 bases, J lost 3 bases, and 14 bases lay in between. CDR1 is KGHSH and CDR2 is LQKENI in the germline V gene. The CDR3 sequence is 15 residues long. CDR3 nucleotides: TGTGCCAGCTCACCAAACAGGGACCCTTTCTACGAGCAGTACTTC. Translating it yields CASSPNRDPFYEQYF. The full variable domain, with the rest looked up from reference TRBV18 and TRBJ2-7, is NAGVMQNPRHLVRRRGQEARLRCSPMKGHSHVYWYRQLPEEGLKFMVYLQKENIIDESGMPKERFSAEFPKEGPSILRIQQVVRGDSAAYFCASSPNRDPFYEQYFGPGTRLTVT.

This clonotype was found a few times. CDR3 sequence reads: CASSLAGTRGTGEAFF. The CDR3, as DNA: TGTGCCAGCAGCTTAGCCGGGACTAGGGGAACCGGGGAGGCGTTTTTT. The chain employs TRBV7-2 and TRBJ2-2, with 8 bases that match TRBD2. The CDR3 consists of 16 residues. V trimming: 0 bases; J trimming: 16 bases; junction bases outside the gene matches: 16. From germline, CDR1 is SGHTA and CDR2 FQGNSA.

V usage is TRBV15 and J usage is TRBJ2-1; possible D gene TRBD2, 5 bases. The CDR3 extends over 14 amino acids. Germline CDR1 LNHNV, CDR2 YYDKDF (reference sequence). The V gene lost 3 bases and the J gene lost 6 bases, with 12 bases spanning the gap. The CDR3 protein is CATSRDWDINEQFF. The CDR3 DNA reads TGTGCCACCAGCAGGGACTGGGATATCAATGAGCAGTTCTTC.

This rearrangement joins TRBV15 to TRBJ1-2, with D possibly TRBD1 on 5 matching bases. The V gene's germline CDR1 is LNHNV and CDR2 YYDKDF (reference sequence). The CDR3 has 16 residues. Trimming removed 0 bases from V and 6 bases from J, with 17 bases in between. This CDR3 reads CATSRDFGTTENGYTF. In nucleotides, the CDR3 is TGTGCCACCAGCAGAGATTTTGGGACTACGGAGAATGGCTACACCTTC.

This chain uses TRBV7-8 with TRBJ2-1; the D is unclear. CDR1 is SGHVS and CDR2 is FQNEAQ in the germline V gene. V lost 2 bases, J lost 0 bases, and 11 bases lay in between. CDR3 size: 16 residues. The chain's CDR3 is CASSLSLGNSYNEQFF. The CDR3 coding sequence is TGTGCCAGCAGCTTATCGCTAGGGAACTCCTACAATGAGCAGTTCTTC.

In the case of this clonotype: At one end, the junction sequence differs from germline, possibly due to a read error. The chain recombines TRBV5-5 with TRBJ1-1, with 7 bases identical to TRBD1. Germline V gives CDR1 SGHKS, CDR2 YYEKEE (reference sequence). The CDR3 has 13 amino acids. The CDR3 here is CAGRQGPNTEAFF. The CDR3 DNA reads TGTGCCGGCAGACAGGGACCGAACACTGAAGCTTTCTTT.

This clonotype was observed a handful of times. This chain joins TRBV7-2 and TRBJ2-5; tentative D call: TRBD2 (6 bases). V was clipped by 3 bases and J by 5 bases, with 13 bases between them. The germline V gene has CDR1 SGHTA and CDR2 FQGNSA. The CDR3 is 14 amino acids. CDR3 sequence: CASSFSGGRETQYF. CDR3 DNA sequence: TGTGCCAGCAGCTTTAGTGGGGGGAGGGAGACCCAGTACTTC.

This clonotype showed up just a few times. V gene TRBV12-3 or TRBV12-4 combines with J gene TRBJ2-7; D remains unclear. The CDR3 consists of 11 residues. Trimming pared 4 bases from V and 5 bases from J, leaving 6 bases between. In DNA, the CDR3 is TGTGCCAGCAGTTATTTGGACGAGCAGTACTTC. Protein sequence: CASSYLDEQYF.

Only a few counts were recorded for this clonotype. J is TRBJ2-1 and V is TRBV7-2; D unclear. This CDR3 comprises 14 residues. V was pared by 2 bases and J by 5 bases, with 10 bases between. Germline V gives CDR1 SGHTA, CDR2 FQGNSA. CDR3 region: CASSLLAVDNEQFF. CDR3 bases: TGTGCCAGCAGCTTACTGGCGGTAGACAATGAGCAGTTCTTC.

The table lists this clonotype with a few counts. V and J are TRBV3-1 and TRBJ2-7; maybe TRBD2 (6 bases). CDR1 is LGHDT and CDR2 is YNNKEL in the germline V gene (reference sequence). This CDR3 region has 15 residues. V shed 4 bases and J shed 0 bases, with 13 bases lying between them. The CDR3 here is CASSLGTPNSYEQYF. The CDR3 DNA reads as TGTGCCAGCAGCCTCGGGACTCCTAACTCCTACGAGCAGTACTTC.

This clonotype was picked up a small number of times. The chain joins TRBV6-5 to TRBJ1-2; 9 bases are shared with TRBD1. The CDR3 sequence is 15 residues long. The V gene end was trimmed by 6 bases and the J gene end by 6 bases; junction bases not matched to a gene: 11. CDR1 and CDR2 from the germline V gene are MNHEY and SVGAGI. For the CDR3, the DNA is TGTGCCAGCAGGGGAGGGGGGACAGGGAGAAATGGCTACACCTTC. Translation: CASRGGGTGRNGYTF.

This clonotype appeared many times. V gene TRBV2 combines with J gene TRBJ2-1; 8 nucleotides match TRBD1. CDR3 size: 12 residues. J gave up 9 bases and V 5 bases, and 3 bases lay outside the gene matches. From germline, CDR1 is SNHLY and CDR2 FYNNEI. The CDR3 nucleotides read TGTGCCAGCAGTCGACAGGGGACTGAGCAGTTCTTC. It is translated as CASSRQGTEQFF.

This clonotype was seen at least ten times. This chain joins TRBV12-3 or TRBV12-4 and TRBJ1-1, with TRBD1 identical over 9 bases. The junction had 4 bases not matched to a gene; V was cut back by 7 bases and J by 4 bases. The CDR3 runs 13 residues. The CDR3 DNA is TGTGCCAGCACGTCGGGACAGGGCACTGAAGCTTTCTTT. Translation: CASTSGQGTEAFF.

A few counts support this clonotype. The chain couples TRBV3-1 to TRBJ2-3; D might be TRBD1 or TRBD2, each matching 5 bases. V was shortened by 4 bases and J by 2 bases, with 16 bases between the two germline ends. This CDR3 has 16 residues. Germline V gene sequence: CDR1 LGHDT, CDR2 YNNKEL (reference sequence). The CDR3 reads CASSPLSVGPTDTQYF. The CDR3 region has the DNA TGTGCCAGCAGCCCCCTTAGCGTGGGACCCACAGATACGCAGTATTTT.

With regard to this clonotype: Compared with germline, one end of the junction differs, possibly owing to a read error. CDR3 loop: CASSEPSGGRGSYTEQFF. Written as DNA, the CDR3 is TGTGCCAGCAGTGAGCCTAGCGGGGGGCGGGGCTCCTACACTGAGCAGTTCTTC. The chain combines TRBV6-1 with TRBJ2-1; 11 nucleotides match TRBD2. Germline-derived CDR1 and CDR2 are MNHNS and SASEGT. This CDR3 is 18 amino acids long.

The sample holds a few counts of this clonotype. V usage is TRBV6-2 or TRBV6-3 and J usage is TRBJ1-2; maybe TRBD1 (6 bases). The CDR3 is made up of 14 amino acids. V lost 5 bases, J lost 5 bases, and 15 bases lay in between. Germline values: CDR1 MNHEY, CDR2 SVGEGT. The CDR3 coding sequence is TGTGCCAGCAGTCGTGGACTGGGGGCTTATGGCTACACCTTC. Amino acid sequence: CASSRGLGAYGYTF.

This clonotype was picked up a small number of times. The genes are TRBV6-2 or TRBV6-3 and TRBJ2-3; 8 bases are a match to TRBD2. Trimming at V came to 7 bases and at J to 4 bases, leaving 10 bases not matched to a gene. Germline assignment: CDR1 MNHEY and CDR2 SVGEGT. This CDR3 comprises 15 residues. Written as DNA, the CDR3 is TGTGCCAGCAACCGACTAGCGTCTCAATCAGATACGCAGTATTTT. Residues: CASNRLASQSDTQYF.

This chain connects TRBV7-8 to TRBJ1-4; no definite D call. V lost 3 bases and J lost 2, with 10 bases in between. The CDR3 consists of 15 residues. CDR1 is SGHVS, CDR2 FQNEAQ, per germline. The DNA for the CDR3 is TGTGCCAGCAGCTTGAGTCTTTTGACTAATGAAAAACTGTTTTTT. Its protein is CASSLSLLTNEKLFF.

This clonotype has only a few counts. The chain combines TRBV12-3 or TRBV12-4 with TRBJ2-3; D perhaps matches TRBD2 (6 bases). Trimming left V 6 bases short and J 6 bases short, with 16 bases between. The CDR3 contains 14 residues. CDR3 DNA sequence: TGTGCCAGCAGCGCGGGATTGGATGCGGATACGCAGTATTTT. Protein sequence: CASSAGLDADTQYF.

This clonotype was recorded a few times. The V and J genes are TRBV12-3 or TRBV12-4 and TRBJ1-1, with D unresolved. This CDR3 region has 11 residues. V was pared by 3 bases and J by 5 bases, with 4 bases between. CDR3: CASSFRTEAFF. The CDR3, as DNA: TGTGCCAGCAGTTTCCGGACTGAAGCTTTCTTT.

This CDR3 reads CSARRGPGYGYTF. The DNA of the CDR3 is TGCAGTGCTAGACGGGGACCTGGGTATGGCTACACCTTC. The chain links TRBV20-1 to TRBJ1-2, with a weak D call TRBD1 (5 bases). The germline gives CDR1 DFQATT, CDR2 SNEGSKA (reference sequence). V lost 2 bases and J lost 5, with 12 bases in between. The CDR3 is 13 residues long.

The CDR3 protein is CAISEDRNYNEQFF. The DNA for the CDR3 is TGTGCCATCAGTGAGGACAGGAACTATAATGAGCAGTTCTTC. The gene calls are TRBV10-3 and TRBJ2-1; a possible D gene is TRBD1 (6 bases). Germline V gene data show CDR1 as ENHRY and CDR2 as SYGVKD. V shed 2 bases and J shed 7 bases, with 12 bases lying between them. This CDR3 is built from 14 residues.

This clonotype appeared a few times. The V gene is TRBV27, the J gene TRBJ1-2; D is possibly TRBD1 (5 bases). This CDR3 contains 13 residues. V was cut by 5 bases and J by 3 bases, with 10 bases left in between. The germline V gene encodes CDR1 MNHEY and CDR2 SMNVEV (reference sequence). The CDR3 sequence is CASSATAHYGYTF. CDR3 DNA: TGTGCCAGCAGTGCGACAGCGCACTATGGCTACACCTTC.

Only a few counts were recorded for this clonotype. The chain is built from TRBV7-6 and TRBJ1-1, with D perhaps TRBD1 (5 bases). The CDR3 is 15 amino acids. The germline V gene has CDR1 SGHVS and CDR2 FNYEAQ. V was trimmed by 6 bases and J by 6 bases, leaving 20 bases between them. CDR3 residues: CASSFEPGRGAEAFF. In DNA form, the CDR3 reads TGTGCCAGCAGTTTCGAACCAGGGCGAGGTGCTGAAGCTTTCTTT.

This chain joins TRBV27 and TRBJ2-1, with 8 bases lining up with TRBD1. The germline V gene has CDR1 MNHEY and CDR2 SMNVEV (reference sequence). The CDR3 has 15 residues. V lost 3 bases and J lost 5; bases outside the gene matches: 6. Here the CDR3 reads CASSFGQGGDNEQFF. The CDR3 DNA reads TGTGCCAGCAGTTTTGGACAGGGAGGCGACAATGAGCAGTTCTTC.

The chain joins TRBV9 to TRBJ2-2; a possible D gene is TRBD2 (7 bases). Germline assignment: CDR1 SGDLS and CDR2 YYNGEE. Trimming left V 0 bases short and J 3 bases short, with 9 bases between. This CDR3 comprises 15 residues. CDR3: CASSVDGGHTGELFF. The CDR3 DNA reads TGTGCCAGCAGCGTAGACGGGGGGCACACCGGGGAGCTGTTTTTT. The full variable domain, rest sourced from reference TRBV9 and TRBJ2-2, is DSGVTQTPKHLITATGQRVTLRCSPRSGDLSVYWYQQSLDQGLQFLIQYYNGEERAKGNILERFSAQQFPDLHSELNLSSLELGDSALYFCASSVDGGHTGELFFGEGSRLTVL.

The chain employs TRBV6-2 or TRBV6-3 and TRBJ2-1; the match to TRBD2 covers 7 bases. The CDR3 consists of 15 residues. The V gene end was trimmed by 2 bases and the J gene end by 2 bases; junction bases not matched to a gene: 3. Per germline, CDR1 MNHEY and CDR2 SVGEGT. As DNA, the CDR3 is TGTGCCAGCAGTTACAGCGGGAATCCCTACAATGAGCAGTTCTTC. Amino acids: CASSYSGNPYNEQFF.